This T cell receptor beta chain came from a study of beta chain features in type 1 diabetes (dated by TCRdb to the late 2010s). Describing the broader study: Mean age, gender distribution, total cell number and subset yield did not differ between patients and healthy donors. A total of under 120,000,000 sorted cells were examined across all samples, and RNA yield correlated strongly with the number of cells per subset. In the study, recently diagnosed type 1 diabetes patients and matched healthy donors were compared on the TCRB repertoires of their sorted circulating CD4+ T cell subsets. Regulatory and stem cell-like memory subsets were obtained from only 8 patients and roughly eight healthy donors, while naive and central memory subsets were obtained from all 30 or so donors. Beyond this particular receptor, the publication reports: HLA sub-analyses involved small numbers of individuals, so any influence of HLA type on TCRB rearrangement remained unresolved. Patients with type 1 diabetes made fewer insertions and deleted more nucleotides at VDJ recombination sites, implying thymic rearrangement abnormalities. PCR might favor shorter templates, but patient and control samples were amplified and corrected together, so any skew would affect both groups equally. Type 1 diabetes patients showed a moderate but significant shortening of TCRB CDR3 length in all four CD4+ subsets. Naive, central memory and regulatory TCRB repertoires appeared to be more alike among patients than among healthy donors. Because cDNA was sequenced instead of genomic DNA, highly expressing activated cells could be over-represented, though the groups showed no difference in activation or CD3 levels.

Worth noting for this clone: Its antigen is not yet known. Within one base of it there is no much larger clone, and no base qualities were kept.

Inclusive of the bounding cysteine and phenylalanine, the CDR3 is 15 residues long. Just CDR3 DNA is preserved here, 45 bases in frame from base 1. V lost 5 bases and J lost 6 bases, and the count of bases not matched to a germline gene is 6. Taken from the germline V gene (reference sequence), the CDR1 and CDR2 loops are SEHNR and FQNEAQ. The entire amount of isolated RNA was reverse transcribed using the High Capacity cDNA Reverse Transcription Kit, so the sequenced TCRB transcripts were expressed ones. Naive, central memory and regulatory T cell samples underwent deep immunoSEQ sequencing, averaging about 3.57 million total reads per sample. Sorted cells were lysed in RLT buffer and RNA was extracted with DNase-treated RNeasy Micro or Mini kits, depending on cell number. To prevent cross-contamination, every cell subset was processed on its own, while patient and healthy donor samples were processed together. The immunoSEQ multiplex PCR was used to amplify TCRB sequences from cDNA, yielding 87-bp fragments that span the CDR3 region. Sequencing of the amplicons was performed on the Illumina HiSeq platform. On the study's bioinformatics: Synthetic template baselines were used to correct PCR bias computationally, reads within Hamming distance 2 were collapsed, and singletons that could not be merged were discarded. Reads were aligned to IMGT to assign V, D and J genes, CDR3 length, and insertions or deletions at six rearrangement sites. Within each subset, clonotype counts were normalized to sorted cell number, and only after that were true diversity and Gini coefficients computed with the tcR R package. The overlap coefficient, calculated on TCRB nucleotide sequences, was used to quantify repertoire sharing. The table comes from immuneACCESS by way of TCRdb, which keeps in-frame sequences with V and J called. Part of the clones is missing from these tables; in studies checked, under half for an unresolved V gene and the rest for unknown reasons. The DNA was the basis for D and trimming; V, J and clone size are from that table. The sample table holds about 150,000 clones, of which roughly 9% were seen once. The biggest ten clones account for about 0.7% of the sample.

A single peripheral blood draw of approximately 120 mL on average was collected from each donor into heparinised tubes. Using a panel that included CD45RO, CCR7, CD25, CD127, CD95 and CD27, naive, central memory, regulatory and stem cell-like memory CD4+ T cells were sorted on a BD FACSAria II. Purity was above 95% for every sorted population. PBMCs were isolated immediately by Lymphoprep density gradient centrifugation and stained directly without culture. Samples were stained and sorted in pairs, with one healthy donor and one patient per experiment, so that batch effects were minimized. The receptor's source is a woman in her 30s with type 1 diabetes. Sequenced: central memory CD4+ T cells from blood. In this chain, TRBV7-9 is recombined with TRBJ2-7, with 14 bases aligning to TRBD2. This receptor has the CDR3 CASSPGTSGSVEQYF. The DNA reads as follows: TGTGCCAGCAGCCCCGGGACTAGCGGGAGTGTCGAGCAGTACTTC.